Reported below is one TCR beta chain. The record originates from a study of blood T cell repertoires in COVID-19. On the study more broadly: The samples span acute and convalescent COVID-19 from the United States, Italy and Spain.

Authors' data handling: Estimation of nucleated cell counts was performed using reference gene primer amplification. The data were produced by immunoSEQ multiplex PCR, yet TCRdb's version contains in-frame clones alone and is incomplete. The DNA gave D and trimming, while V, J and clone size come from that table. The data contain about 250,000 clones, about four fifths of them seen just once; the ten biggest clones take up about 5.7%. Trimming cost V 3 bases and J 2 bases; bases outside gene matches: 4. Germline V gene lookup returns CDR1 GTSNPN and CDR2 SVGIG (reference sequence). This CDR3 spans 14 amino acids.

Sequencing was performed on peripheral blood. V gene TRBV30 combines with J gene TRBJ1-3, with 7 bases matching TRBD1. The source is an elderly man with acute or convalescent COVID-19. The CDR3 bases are TGTGCCTGGAGAGAGCAGGGGGCTGGAAACACCATATATTTT. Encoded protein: CAWREQGAGNTIYF.